This T cell receptor beta chain is drawn from a study of T cells expressing NK-cell markers. As for the study in general: Sorted T-cell subsets CD3+CD56+NKG2C+, CD3+CD56+NKG2C- and CD3+CD56-NKG2C+ were TCR beta-sequenced. Most of the eight sequenced donors tested HCMV-seropositive; one tested seronegative. Study outcomes and limitations: The CD3+CD56-NKG2C+ fraction of several donors was also led by these clonotypes.

TCR beta cDNA was generated via 5'RACE template switching incorporating UMIs. TCRdb reprocessed the 5' RACE reads and reports one entry per CDR3 protein, with no DNA. The listing records about 190,000 distinct CDR3 sequences. Of note for this clonotype: Its antigen is not identified.

The CDR3 is 16 residues long. The clonotype originates from a man aged 18-75 years in good health. This chain connects TRBV12-3 or TRBV12-4 to TRBJ2-2. The material sequenced was blood T cells: a sorted CD56 or NKG2C T cell subset, CD4+ or CD8+ T cells, or bulk PBMC T cells (not recorded which). CDR3 region: CASSLVIGIVGGELFF.